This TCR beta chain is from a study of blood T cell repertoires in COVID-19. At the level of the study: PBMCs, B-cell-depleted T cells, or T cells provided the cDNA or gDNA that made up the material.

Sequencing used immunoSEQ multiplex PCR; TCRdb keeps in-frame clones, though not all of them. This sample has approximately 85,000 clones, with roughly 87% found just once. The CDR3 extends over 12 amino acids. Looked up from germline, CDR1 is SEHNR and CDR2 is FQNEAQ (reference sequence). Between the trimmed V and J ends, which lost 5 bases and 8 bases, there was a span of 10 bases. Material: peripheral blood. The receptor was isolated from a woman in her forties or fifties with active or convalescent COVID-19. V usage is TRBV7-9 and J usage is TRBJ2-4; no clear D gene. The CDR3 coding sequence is TGTGCCAGCAGCCCCCTTGCGGACATTCAGTACTTC. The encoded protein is CASSPLADIQYF.